Detailed here is one T cell receptor (beta chain). Libraries were prepared by immunoSEQ multiplex PCR; TCRdb keeps only in-frame clonotypes and omits some of them. The table has approximately 160,000 clones, 85% to 90% seen once. The data originate from a study of blood T cell repertoires in COVID-19. Sequencing used peripheral blood. This clonotype was obtained from a woman aged 70-85 years with acute or convalescent COVID-19.

CDR3 DNA: TGTGCCAGCACCCTAGCGGGGGGATACAATGAGCAGTTCTTC. It codes for CASTLAGGYNEQFF. This chain uses TRBV6-5 with TRBJ2-1, with 11 nucleotides matching TRBD2. Germline CDR1 reads MNHEY; CDR2 reads SVGAGI. There are 14 residues in the CDR3. The V segment lost 7 bases and the J segment 4 bases; nucleotides outside the gene matches: 3.